Listed here are 16 T cell receptor beta chains from one sample, sequenced in a study of cytomegalovirus exposure and HLA in healthy donors. Profiled with immunoSEQ multiplex PCR; TCRdb holds only in-frame clones, not every one. The repertoire holds 99,000 or so clones, with more than 85% as singletons. Specimen: PBMCs. The source is a woman between 18 and 29 years old in good health and CMV-seropositive.

The rearrangement uses TRBV5-1 and TRBJ1-3; 8 nucleotides align to TRBD1. Trimming removed 3 bases from V and 4 bases from J; junction bases left unmatched: 3. The CDR3 runs 14 residues. The germline gives CDR1 SGHRS, CDR2 YFSETQ. Here the CDR3 DNA reads TGCGCCAGCAGCTCGGACAGGGAGGGAAACACCATATATTTT. Residues: CASSSDREGNTIYF.

This clone was picked up one time. The chain employs TRBV2 and TRBJ2-7; 10 bases are a match to TRBD1. Germline assignment: CDR1 SNHLY and CDR2 FYNNEI. V was pared by 6 bases and J by 3 bases, with 5 bases of the junction left unmatched. This CDR3 is 14 amino acids long. The CDR3 protein is CASRSDRGGYEQYF. CDR3 nucleotide sequence: TGTGCCAGCAGGTCGGACAGGGGGGGCTACGAGCAGTACTTC. Filled out from reference TRBV2 and TRBJ2-7, the complete variable domain reads EPEVTQTPSHQVTQMGQEVILRCVPISNHLYFYWYRQILGQKVEFLVSFYNNEISEKSEIFDDQFSVERPDGSNFTLKIRSTKLEDSAMYFCASRSDRGGYEQYFGPGTRLTVT.

V and J are TRBV6-5 and TRBJ2-7, with TRBD1 matching 7 bases. There are 14 residues in the CDR3. Trimming removed 7 bases from V and 2 bases from J; junction bases left unmatched: 8. The germline V gene has CDR1 MNHEY and CDR2 SVGAGI. CDR3 loop: CASNPTGRTYEQYF. The CDR3 region has the DNA TGTGCCAGCAACCCGACAGGGCGTACCTACGAGCAGTACTTC.

This clone was seen only once. The chain uses TRBV7-9 and TRBJ2-1; D might be TRBD2 (6 bases). Germline assignment: CDR1 SEHNR and CDR2 FQNEAQ (reference sequence). The CDR3 is 16 residues long. The V and J ends lost 8 bases and 0 bases respectively, with 17 bases between them. CDR3 sequence (DNA): TGTGCCAGCGTAAACAGCGGGTGGAGCTCCTACAATGAGCAGTTCTTC. Its translation: CASVNSGWSSYNEQFF.

This clone came up a few times. The J gene is TRBJ2-7, the V gene TRBV28; D possibly corresponds to TRBD1 (6 bases). The CDR3 runs to 12 residues. Trimming left V 10 bases short and J 3 bases short, with 13 bases between. In germline, CDR1 is MDHEN, CDR2 SYDVKM. The CDR3 DNA reads as TGTGCCACAGACAGGACGAGCTACGAGCAGTACTTC. It yields the protein CATDRTSYEQYF.

The chain joins TRBV6-5 to TRBJ2-7; 9 positions agree with TRBD1. The CDR3 consists of 15 residues. The trim removed 5 bases at V and 3 bases at J, leaving 8 bases unmatched. Germline V gene sequence: CDR1 MNHEY, CDR2 SVGAGI. CDR3 amino acids: CASSTPTGGNYEQYF. CDR3 sequence (DNA): TGTGCCAGCAGTACCCCGACAGGGGGTAACTACGAGCAGTACTTC.

The chain links TRBV5-1 to TRBJ2-5; D perhaps matches TRBD2 (5 bases). Looked up from germline, CDR1 is SGHRS and CDR2 is YFSETQ. CDR3 length: 14 residues. Trimming removed 0 bases from V and 5 bases from J, with 11 bases in between. CDR3 DNA sequence: TGCGCCAGCAGCTTGGCGTTCAGCGGTGAGACCCAGTACTTC. Protein product: CASSLAFSGETQYF.

This rearrangement joins TRBV10-3 to TRBJ2-3; 7 bases line up with TRBD1. This CDR3 comprises 14 residues. Germline trimming cut 3 bases from V and 1 base from J; bases unmatched to any gene: 1. The V gene's germline CDR1 is ENHRY and CDR2 SYGVKD. CDR3 in DNA: TGTGCCATCAGTGAAGGACAGGGCACAGATACGCAGTATTTT. This encodes CAISEGQGTDTQYF.

The genes are TRBV4-1 and TRBJ2-4; 9 positions match TRBD1. The CDR3 covers 17 residues. Per the germline V gene, CDR1 is MGHRA and CDR2 is YSYEKL. V was pared by 4 bases and J by 6 bases, with 13 bases of the junction left unmatched. CDR3: CASSPGGQGKGRNIQYF. For the CDR3, the DNA is TGCGCCAGCAGCCCCGGGGGACAGGGAAAAGGGAGAAACATTCAGTACTTC.

Only a few counts were recorded for this clone. The CDR3 sequence: CASITGYNSPLHF. The CDR3 nucleotides are TGTGCCAGCATCACAGGCTACAATTCACCCCTCCACTTT. The rearrangement links TRBV28 to TRBJ1-6, with D perhaps matching TRBD1 (5 bases). Germline loops: CDR1 MDHEN, CDR2 SYDVKM. The CDR3 covers 13 residues. V gave up 7 bases and J gave up 7 bases, with 11 bases separating them.

This chain links TRBV15 with TRBJ2-5; 7 bases match TRBD1. Germline V CDR1 and CDR2: LNHNV, YYDKDF (reference sequence). The CDR3 contains 14 residues. With 1 base clipped from V and 5 bases from J, the junction kept 4 bases outside the gene matches. The chain's CDR3 is CATSRATGIETQYF. CDR3 coding DNA: TGTGCCACCAGCAGAGCGACAGGGATTGAGACCCAGTACTTC.

This chain joins TRBV19 and TRBJ1-6; a possible D gene is TRBD1 (5 bases). Trimming removed 10 bases from V and 7 bases from J, with 17 bases in between. The germline V gene encodes CDR1 LNHDA and CDR2 SQIVND (reference sequence). CDR3 length equals 14 residues. DNA of the CDR3: TGTGCCACCCAACCGGGACTCGAAAATTCACCCCTCCACTTT. This translates into CATQPGLENSPLHF.

The chain couples TRBV6-1 to TRBJ2-5; D may be TRBD1 (5 bases). CDR3 length equals 15 residues. The V end was cut by 2 bases, the J end by 4 bases, with 14 bases between. Germline lookup yields CDR1 MNHNS and CDR2 SASEGT. The DNA of the CDR3 is TGTGCCAGCAGTGAAATGTGGGGTAGGGGAGAGACCCAGTACTTC. The encoded protein is CASSEMWGRGETQYF.

The chain couples TRBV4-1 to TRBJ2-2; TRBD1 is a possible D gene (5 bases). This CDR3 has 13 amino acids. The V end was cut by 2 bases, the J end by 7 bases, with 8 bases between. Germline V lookup: CDR1 MGHRA, CDR2 YSYEKL. The CDR3 nucleotides read TGCGCCAGCAGCCAACAGGGAATCGGGGAGCTGTTTTTT. Translated, it gives CASSQQGIGELFF.

The chain links TRBV2 to TRBJ1-1, with 9 bases that match TRBD1. J lost 1 base, V lost 7 bases, and 4 bases had no gene match. The CDR3 spans 14 residues. Germline-derived CDR1 and CDR2 are SNHLY and FYNNEI. The CDR3 nucleotides are TGTGCCAGCACCCCGACAGGGGGGAACACTGAAGCTTTCTTT. Its protein is CASTPTGGNTEAFF.

The gene calls are TRBV7-9 and TRBJ2-1; D is possibly TRBD2 (7 bases). CDR1 is SEHNR and CDR2 is FQNEAQ in the germline V gene (reference sequence). Trimming removed 5 bases from V and 1 base from J, with 15 bases in between. The CDR3 length is 16 residues. CDR3 protein: CASSPFAGASYNEQFF. The CDR3 region has the DNA TGTGCCAGCAGCCCCTTCGCGGGGGCATCCTACAATGAGCAGTTCTTC. The variable domain in full, with the rest retrieved from reference TRBV7-9 and TRBJ2-1, is DTGVSQNPRHKITKRGQNVTFRCDPISEHNRLYWYRQTLGQGPEFLTYFQNEAQLEKSRLLSDRFSAERPKGSFSTLEIQRTEQGDSAMYLCASSPFAGASYNEQFFGPGTRLTVL.